The present T cell receptor (beta chain) was sequenced within a study of patients and donors after allogeneic stem cell transplantation. TCRdb used MiXCR to reprocess the RT-PCR reads, holding one entry per CDR3 protein. Of about 960,000 distinct CDR3 sequences listed, roughly 18% are singletons. The sequence was obtained from a human donor who was either an allogeneic HSCT recipient or a stem cell or donor lymphocyte infusion donor (not recorded which). It is not recorded whose cells these are; they may come from a transplant donor. The specimen was blood, either unsorted or a sorted T cell fraction (not recorded which).

This CDR3 reads CASSLTHEKLFF. The DNA for the CDR3 is TGTGCCAGCAGTCTTACCCACGAAAAACTGTTTTTT. The V gene is TRBV12-3 or TRBV12-4, the J gene TRBJ1-4; D uncertain. The CDR3 sequence is 12 residues long. V lost 5 bases, J lost 8 bases, and 9 bases lay in between.